This T cell receptor beta chain came from a study of blood T cell repertoires in COVID-19. TCRdb's copy holds only in-frame clones and misses some; the assay was immunoSEQ multiplex PCR. This table holds some 250,000 clones, 70% to 90% found once. Germline CDR1 is LNHDA and CDR2 is SQIVND (reference sequence). There are 15 residues in the CDR3. V shed 5 bases and J 9 bases; nucleotides not matched to a gene: 13. The sequence came from a woman aged 45-65 years who had recovered from COVID-19. Source material: PBMCs or T cells enriched from blood (not recorded which). J is TRBJ1-5 and V is TRBV19; 7 positions agree with TRBD1. CDR3 nucleotide sequence: TGTGCCAGTAGTCTGAGACAGGGAACCTATTGGCCCCAGCATTTT. Residues: CASSLRQGTYWPQHF.